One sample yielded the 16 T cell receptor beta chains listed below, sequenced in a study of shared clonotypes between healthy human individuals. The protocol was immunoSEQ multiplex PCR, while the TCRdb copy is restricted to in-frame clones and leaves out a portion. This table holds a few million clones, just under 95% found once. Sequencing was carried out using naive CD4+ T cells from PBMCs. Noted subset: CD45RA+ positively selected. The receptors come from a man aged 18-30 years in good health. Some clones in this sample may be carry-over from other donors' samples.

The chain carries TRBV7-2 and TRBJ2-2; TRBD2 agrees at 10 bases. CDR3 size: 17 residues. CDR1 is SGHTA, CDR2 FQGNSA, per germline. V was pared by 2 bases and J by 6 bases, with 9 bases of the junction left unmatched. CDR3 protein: CASSLFSLAGVAGELFF. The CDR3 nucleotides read TGTGCCAGCAGCTTATTCTCGCTAGCGGGAGTGGCCGGGGAGCTGTTTTTT.

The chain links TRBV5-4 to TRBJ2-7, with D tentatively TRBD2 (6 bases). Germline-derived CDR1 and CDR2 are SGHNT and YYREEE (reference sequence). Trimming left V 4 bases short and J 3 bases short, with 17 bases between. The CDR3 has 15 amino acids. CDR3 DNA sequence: TGTGCCAGCAGCCCGGTCGGTCGGGAGAACTACGAGCAGTACTTC. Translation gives CASSPVGRENYEQYF.

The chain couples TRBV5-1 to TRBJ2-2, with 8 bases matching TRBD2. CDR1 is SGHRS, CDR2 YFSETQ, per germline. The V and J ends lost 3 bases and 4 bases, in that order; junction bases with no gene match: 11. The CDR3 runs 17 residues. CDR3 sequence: CASSYQLADEPTGELFF. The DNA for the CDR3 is TGCGCCAGCAGCTACCAACTAGCGGACGAACCCACCGGGGAGCTGTTTTTT.

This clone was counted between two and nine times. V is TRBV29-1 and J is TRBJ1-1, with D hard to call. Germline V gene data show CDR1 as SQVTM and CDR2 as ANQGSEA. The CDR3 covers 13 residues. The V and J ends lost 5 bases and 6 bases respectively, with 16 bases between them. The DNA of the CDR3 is TGCAGCGTTAGTTGGGGTAGGGCGGCTGAAGCTTTCTTT. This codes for CSVSWGRAAEAFF.

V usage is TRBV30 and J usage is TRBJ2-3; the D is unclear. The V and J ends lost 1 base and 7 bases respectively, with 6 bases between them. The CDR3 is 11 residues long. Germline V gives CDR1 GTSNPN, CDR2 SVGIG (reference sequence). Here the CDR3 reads CAWSELHTQYF. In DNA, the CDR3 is TGTGCCTGGAGTGAACTTCATACGCAGTATTTT.

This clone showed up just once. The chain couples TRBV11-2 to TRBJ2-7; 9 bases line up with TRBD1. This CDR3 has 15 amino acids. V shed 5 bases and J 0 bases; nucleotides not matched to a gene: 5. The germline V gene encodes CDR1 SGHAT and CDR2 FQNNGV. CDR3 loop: CASSRDRAFSYEQYF. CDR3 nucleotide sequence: TGTGCCAGCAGCCGGGACAGGGCCTTCTCCTACGAGCAGTACTTC.

In DNA form, the CDR3 reads TGTGCCAGCAGTCAGAGTAGCGGGAGAGCAAAAGGATGGACCCAGTACTTC. Protein: CASSQSSGRAKGWTQYF. The chain joins TRBV2 to TRBJ2-5, with 9 bases identical to TRBD2. The V and J ends lost 5 bases and 7 bases, in that order; junction bases with no gene match: 17. The germline V gene has CDR1 SNHLY and CDR2 FYNNEI. The CDR3 covers 17 residues.

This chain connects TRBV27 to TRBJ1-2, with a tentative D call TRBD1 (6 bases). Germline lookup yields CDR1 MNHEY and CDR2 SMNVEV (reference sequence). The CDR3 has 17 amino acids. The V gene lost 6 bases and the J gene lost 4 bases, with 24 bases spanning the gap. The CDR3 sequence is CASSYQGRRDWPYGYTF. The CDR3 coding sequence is TGTGCCAGCAGCTATCAGGGGAGGAGAGACTGGCCCTATGGCTACACCTTC.

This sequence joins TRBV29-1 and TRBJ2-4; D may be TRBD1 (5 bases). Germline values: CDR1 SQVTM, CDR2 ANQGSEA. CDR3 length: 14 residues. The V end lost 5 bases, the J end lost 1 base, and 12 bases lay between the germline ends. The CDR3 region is CSVQAGSAKNIQYF. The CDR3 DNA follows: TGCAGCGTTCAAGCAGGGTCGGCCAAAAACATTCAGTACTTC.

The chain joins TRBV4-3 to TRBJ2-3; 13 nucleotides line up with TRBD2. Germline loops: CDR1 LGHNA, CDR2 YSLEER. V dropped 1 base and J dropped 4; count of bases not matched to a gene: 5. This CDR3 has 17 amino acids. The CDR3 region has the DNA TGCGCCAGCAGCCAAGGACTAGCGGGAGGACTTGCAGATACGCAGTATTTT. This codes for CASSQGLAGGLADTQYF.

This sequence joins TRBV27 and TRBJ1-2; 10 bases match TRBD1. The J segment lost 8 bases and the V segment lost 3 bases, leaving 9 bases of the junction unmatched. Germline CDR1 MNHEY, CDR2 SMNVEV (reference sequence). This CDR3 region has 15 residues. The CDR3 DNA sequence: TGTGCCAGCAGTTTCCGGGACAGGGGATCGGGAGGCTACACCTTC. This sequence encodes CASSFRDRGSGGYTF.

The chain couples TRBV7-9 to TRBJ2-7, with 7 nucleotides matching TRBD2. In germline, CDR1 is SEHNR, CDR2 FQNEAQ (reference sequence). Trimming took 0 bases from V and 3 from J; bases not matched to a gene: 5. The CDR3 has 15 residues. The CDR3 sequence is CASSLALAENYEQYF. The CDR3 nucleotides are TGTGCCAGCAGCTTAGCTCTAGCGGAAAACTACGAGCAGTACTTC.

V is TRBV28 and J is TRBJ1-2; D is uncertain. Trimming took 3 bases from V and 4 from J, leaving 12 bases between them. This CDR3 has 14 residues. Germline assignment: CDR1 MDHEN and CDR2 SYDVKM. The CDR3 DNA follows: TGTGCCAGCAGTTTTGACTCGGGCAGCTATGGCTACACCTTC. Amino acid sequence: CASSFDSGSYGYTF.

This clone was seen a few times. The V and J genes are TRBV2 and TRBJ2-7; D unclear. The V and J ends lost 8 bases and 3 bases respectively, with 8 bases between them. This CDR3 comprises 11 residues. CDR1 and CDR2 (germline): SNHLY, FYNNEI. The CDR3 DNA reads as TGTGCCAGCGGTCCGCTCTACGAGCAGTACTTC. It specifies CASGPLYEQYF.

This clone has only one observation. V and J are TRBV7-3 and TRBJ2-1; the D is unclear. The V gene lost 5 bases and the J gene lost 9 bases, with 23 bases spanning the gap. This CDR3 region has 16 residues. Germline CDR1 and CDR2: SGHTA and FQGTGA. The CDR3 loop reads CASSRSPFQMGGEQFF. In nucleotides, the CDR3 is TGTGCCAGCAGCCGCTCTCCCTTCCAGATGGGCGGTGAGCAGTTCTTC.

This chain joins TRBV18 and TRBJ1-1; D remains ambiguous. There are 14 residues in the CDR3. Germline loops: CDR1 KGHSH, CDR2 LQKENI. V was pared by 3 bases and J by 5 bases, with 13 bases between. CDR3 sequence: CASSPLFGRTEAFF. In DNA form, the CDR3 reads TGTGCCAGCTCACCGCTCTTCGGTCGGACTGAAGCTTTCTTT.